This T cell receptor (beta chain) was obtained from a study of shared T cell receptors in the human thymus. V gave up 5 bases and J gave up 6 bases; unmatched junction bases: 15. The CDR3 runs to 18 residues. Germline-derived CDR1 and CDR2 are MDHEN and SYDVKM. This clone was picked up one time. The assay was immunoSEQ multiplex PCR, and TCRdb's table has in-frame clones only and misses some. The sample lists approximately 400,000 clones, 85% to 95% seen once, with about 0.02% in the top ten. The chain is built from TRBV28 and TRBJ2-1; 11 bases fit TRBD2. The clonotype comes from a human donor. Sample: thymocytes. The CDR3 sequence is CASSRPLTTSGKPNEQFF. CDR3 DNA sequence: TGTGCCAGCAGTCGCCCCTTGACGACTAGCGGGAAGCCCAATGAGCAGTTCTTC.